This T cell receptor beta chain was sequenced in a study of regulatory T cells in long-lasting Graves disease. For the study at large: Persistent Graves' disease denoted over 5 years of antithyroid drugs plus positive TSH receptor antibodies.

Broader study findings: Researchers examined only peripheral blood and not thyroid tissue. Persistent Graves' patients showed less TCR diversity than newly diagnosed ones.

Construction of the TCR beta libraries employed iRepertoire HTBI primers in conjunction with Arm-PCR of CDR3 regions. One entry per CDR3 protein, called by TCRdb with MiXCR from the multiplex PCR reads. The profile shows roughly 400,000 distinct CDR3 sequences, around 21% of them singletons. CDR3 length: 11 residues. Germline-derived CDR1 and CDR2 are SGHTA and FQGNSA. Trimming stripped 3 bases from V and 14 bases from J, with 13 bases between. Time point given: persistent/refractory GD, antithyroid drugs over 5 years with positive TRAb. RNA extracted from PBMCs served as the sequencing template. EDTA tubes were used for drawing around 8.8 milliliters of peripheral blood. As regards this clonotype: Its antigen is unknown.

The source is a female donor with Graves disease. The material sequenced was peripheral blood mononuclear cells (PBMCs), taken when the disease was refractory, from a patient treated with antithyroid drugs. V gene TRBV7-2 combines with J gene TRBJ1-2; a possible D gene is TRBD1 (6 bases). The CDR3 coding sequence is TGTGCCAGCAGCTTCTCGGGGGCGATAACCTTC. Its protein product is CASSFSGAITF.